This paragraph reports one T cell receptor beta chain. Its antigen is unknown. These data originate in a study of beta chain features in type 1 diabetes. About the study: Patients and healthy donors were similar in age, gender and cell yields.

Study results and caveats: The naive, central memory and Treg TCRB repertoires showed an apparent similarity that was greater among patients than among healthy donors. Moderately but significantly shorter TCRB CDR3s were found in Type 1 diabetes patients in all four CD4+ subsets.

The whole isolated RNA underwent reverse transcription, so sequencing captured expressed TCRB transcripts. Approximately 3.5 million reads, on average, came from each naive, central memory and regulatory T cell sample. The method was immunoSEQ multiplex PCR; TCRdb's version includes in-frame clones alone and lacks a portion of them. The sample has a few hundred thousand clones, 20% seen once; the top ten hold around 0.03%. The CDR3 has 14 amino acids. Trimming at V came to 8 bases and at J to 1 base, leaving 7 bases not matched to a gene. The germline CDR1 and CDR2 sequences are SQVTM and ANQGSEA. The purity of all sorted populations exceeded 95%.

What was sequenced was naive CD4+ T cells from blood. The clonotype was recovered from a woman in her thirties or forties with type 1 diabetes. The chain employs TRBV29-1 and TRBJ2-1, with 8 bases fitting TRBD2. The CDR3 loop reads CSLLGGGSYNEQFF. CDR3 DNA: TGCAGCCTCCTCGGGGGGGGGTCCTACAATGAGCAGTTCTTC.